This section outlines one T cell receptor (beta chain) sequence together with its context. Its antigen is still unknown. This specimen belongs to a study of OX40 agonist ivuxolimab in advanced cancers. Study-wide results and limits: At doses 0.1 to 3.0 mg/kg, CD4+ and CD8+ clones expanded.

V lost 4 bases to trimming and J lost 2 bases; unmatched junction nucleotides: 6. The CDR3 loop spans 14 amino acids. In germline, CDR1 is GTSNPN, CDR2 SVGIG (reference sequence). Assay: immunoSEQ multiplex PCR; the TCRdb copy retains only in-frame clones and omits some. The sample has tens of thousands of clones; about nine tenths are singletons. Systemic immunosuppression or a history of autoimmune disease excluded patients. This receptor was taken from an adult with an advanced solid tumor such as melanoma, head and neck, liver or kidney cancer. The chain carries TRBV30 and TRBJ2-3; TRBD2 agrees at 7 bases. Material: CD4+ or CD8+ T cells sorted from blood, obtained in a trial of the OX40 agonist ivuxolimab. CDR3 amino acids: CAWTPSGFTDTQYF. The CDR3 DNA is TGTGCCTGGACCCCTAGCGGTTTCACAGATACGCAGTATTTT.